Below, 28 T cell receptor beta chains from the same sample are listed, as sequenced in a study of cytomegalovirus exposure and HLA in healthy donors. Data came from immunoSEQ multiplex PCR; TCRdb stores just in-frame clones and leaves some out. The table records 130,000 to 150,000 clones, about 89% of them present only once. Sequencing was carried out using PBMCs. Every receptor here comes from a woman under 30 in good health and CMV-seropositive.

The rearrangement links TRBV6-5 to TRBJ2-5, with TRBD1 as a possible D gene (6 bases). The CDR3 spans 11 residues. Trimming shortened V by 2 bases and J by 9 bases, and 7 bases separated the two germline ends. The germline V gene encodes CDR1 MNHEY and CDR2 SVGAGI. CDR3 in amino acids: CASSYQGSQYF. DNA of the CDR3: TGTGCCAGCAGTTACCAGGGGTCCCAGTACTTC.

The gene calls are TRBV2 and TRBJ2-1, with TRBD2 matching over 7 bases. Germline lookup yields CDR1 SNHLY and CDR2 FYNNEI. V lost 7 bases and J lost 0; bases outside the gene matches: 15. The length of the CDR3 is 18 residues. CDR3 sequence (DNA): TGTGCCAGCAATGCGGAGTATGGGCGGGGGAGCTCCTACAATGAGCAGTTCTTC. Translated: CASNAEYGRGSSYNEQFF.

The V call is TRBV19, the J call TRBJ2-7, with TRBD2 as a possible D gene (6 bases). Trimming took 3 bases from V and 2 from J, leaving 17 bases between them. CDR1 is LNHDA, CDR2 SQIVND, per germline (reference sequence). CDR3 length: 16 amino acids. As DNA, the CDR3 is TGTGCCAGTAGTATTCCCTCCCCTGGCGGGACCTACGAGCAGTACTTC. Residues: CASSIPSPGGTYEQYF.

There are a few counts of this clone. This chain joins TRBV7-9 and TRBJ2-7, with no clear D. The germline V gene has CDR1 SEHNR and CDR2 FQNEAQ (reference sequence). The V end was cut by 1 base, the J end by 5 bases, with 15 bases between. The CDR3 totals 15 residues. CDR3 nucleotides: TGTGCCAGCAGCTTAGGTTCTAGTCGCTTGGACGAGCAGTACTTC. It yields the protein CASSLGSSRLDEQYF.

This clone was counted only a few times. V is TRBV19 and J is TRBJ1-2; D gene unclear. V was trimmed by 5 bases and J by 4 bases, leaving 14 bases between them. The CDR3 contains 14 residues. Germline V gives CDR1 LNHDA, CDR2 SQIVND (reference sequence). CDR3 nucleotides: TGTGCCAGTAGTCCCCGCGAGATTCCCTATGGCTACACCTTC. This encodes CASSPREIPYGYTF.

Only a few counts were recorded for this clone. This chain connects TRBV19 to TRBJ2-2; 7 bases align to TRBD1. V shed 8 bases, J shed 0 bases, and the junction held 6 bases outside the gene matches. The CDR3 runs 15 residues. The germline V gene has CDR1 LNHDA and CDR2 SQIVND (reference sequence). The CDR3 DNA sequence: TGTGCCAGTCAAACCGGGACAGCGAACACCGGGGAGCTGTTTTTT. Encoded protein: CASQTGTANTGELFF.

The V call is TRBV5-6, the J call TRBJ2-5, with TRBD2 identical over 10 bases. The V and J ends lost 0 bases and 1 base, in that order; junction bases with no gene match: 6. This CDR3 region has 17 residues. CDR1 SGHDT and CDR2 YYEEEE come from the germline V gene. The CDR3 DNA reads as TGTGCCAGCAGCTTGGGGGGGACTAGCGCTCCCCAAGAGACCCAGTACTTC. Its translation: CASSLGGTSAPQETQYF.

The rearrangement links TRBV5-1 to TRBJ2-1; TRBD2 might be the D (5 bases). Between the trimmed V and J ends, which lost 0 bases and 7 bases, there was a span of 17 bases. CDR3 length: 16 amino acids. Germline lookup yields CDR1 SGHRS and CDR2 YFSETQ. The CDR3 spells CASSLGGVGLGNEQFF. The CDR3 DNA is TGCGCCAGCAGCTTGGGGGGAGTAGGTTTGGGGAATGAGCAGTTCTTC. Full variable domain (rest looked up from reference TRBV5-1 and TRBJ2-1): KAGVTQTPRYLIKTRGQQVTLSCSPISGHRSVSWYQQTPGQGLQFLFEYFSETQRNKGNFPGRFSGRQFSNSRSEMNVSTLELGDSALYLCASSLGGVGLGNEQFFGPGTRLTVL.

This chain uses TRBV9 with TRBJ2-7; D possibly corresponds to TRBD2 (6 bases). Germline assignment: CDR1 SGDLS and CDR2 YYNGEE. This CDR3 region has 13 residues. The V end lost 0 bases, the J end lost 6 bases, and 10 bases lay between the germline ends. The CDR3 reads CASSVDPEGEQYF. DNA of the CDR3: TGTGCCAGCAGCGTAGATCCGGAGGGCGAGCAGTACTTC.

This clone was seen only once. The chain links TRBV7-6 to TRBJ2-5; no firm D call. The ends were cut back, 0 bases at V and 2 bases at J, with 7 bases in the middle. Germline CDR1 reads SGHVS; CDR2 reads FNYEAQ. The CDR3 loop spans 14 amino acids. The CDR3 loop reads CASSLAAGQETQYF. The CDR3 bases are TGTGCCAGCAGCTTAGCGGCAGGTCAAGAGACCCAGTACTTC.

CDR3 region: CASSYSLTGLNTGELFF. The DNA for the CDR3 is TGTGCCAGCAGCTATTCTTTGACAGGGCTTAACACCGGGGAGCTGTTTTTT. V gene TRBV7-9 combines with J gene TRBJ2-2, with 7 bases aligning to TRBD1. V gave up 4 bases and J gave up 2 bases; unmatched junction bases: 10. Germline V gene sequence: CDR1 SEHNR, CDR2 FQNEAQ (reference sequence). The CDR3 sequence is 17 residues long.

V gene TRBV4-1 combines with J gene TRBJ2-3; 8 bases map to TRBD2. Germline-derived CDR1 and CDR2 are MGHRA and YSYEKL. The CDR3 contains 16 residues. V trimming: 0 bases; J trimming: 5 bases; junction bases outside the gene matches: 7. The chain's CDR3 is CASSQDQGLAIDTQYF. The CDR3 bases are TGCGCCAGCAGCCAAGATCAAGGACTAGCTATAGATACGCAGTATTTT.

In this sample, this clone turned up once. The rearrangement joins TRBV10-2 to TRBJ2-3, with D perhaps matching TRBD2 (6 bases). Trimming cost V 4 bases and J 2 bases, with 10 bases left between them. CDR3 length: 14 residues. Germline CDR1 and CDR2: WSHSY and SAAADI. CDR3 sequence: CASSVAENTDTQYF. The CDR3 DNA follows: TGCGCCAGCAGTGTAGCGGAGAACACAGATACGCAGTATTTT.

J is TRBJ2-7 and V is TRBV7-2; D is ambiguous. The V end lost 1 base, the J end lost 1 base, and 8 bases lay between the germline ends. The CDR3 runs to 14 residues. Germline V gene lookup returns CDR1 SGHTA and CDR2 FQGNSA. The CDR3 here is CASSLGRQSYEQYF. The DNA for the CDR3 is TGTGCCAGCAGCTTAGGCCGCCAGTCCTACGAGCAGTACTTC.

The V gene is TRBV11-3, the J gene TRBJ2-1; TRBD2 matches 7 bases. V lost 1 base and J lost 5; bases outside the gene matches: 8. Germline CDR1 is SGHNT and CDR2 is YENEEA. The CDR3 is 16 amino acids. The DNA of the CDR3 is TGTGCCAGCAGCTTAGCCCTCGTGGGAGGGGACAATGAGCAGTTCTTC. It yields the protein CASSLALVGGDNEQFF.

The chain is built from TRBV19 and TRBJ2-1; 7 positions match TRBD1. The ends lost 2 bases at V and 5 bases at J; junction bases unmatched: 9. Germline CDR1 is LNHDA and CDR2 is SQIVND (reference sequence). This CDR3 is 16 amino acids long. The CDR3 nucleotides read TGTGCCAGTAGTATACGACACAGGGGTAGGGACAATGAGCAGTTCTTC. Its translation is CASSIRHRGRDNEQFF.

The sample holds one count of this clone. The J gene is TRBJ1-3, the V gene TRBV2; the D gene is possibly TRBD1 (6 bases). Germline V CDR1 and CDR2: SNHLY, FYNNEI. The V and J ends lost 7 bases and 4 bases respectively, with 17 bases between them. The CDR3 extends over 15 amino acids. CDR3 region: CASIQATGGGNTIYF. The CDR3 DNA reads TGTGCCAGCATCCAAGCGACAGGAGGAGGAAACACCATATATTTT.

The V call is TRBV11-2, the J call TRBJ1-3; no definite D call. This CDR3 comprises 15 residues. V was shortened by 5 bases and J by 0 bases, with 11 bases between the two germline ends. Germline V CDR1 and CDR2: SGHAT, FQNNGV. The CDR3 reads CASSPSRVSGNTIYF. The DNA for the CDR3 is TGTGCCAGCAGCCCAAGTCGGGTCTCTGGAAACACCATATATTTT.

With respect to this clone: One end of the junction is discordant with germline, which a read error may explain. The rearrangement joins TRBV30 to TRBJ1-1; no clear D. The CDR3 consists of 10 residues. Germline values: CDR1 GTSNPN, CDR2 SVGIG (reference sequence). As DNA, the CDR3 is TGTGCCTGGAGTGTATCGGTCCCCCGTTTC. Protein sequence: CAWSVSVPRF.

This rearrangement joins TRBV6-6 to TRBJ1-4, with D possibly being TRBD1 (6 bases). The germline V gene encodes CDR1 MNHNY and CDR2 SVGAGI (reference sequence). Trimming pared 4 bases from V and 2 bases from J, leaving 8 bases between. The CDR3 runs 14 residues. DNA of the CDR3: TGTGCCAGCAGTTCTGGACAGACTAATGAAAAACTGTTTTTT. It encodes CASSSGQTNEKLFF.

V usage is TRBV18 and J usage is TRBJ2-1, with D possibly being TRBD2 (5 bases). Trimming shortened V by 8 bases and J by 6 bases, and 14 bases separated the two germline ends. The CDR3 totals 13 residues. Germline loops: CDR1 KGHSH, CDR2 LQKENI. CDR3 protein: CASEGPLGNEQFF. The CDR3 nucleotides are TGTGCCAGCGAGGGCCCCCTGGGCAATGAGCAGTTCTTC.

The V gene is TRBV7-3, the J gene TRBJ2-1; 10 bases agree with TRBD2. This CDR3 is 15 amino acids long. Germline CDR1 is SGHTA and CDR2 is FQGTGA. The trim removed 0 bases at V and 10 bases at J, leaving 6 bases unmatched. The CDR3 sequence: CASSLTPSGRQEQFF. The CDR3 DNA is TGTGCCAGCAGCTTAACGCCTAGCGGGAGACAAGAGCAGTTCTTC. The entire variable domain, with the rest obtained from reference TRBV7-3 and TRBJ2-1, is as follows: GAGVSQTPSNKVTEKGKYVELRCDPISGHTALYWYRQSLGQGPEFLIYFQGTGAADDSGLPNDRFFAVRPEGSVSTLKIQRTERGDSAVYLCASSLTPSGRQEQFFGPGTRLTVL.

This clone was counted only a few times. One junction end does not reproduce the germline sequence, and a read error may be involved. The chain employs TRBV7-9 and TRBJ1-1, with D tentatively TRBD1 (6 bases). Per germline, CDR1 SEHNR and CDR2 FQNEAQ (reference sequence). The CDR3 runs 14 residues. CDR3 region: CASTLGDTNTEAFF. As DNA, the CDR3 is TGTGCCAGCACCTTAGGGGACACTAACACTGAAGCTTTCTTT. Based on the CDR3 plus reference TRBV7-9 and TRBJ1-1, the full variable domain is DTGVSQNPRHKITKRGQNVTFRCDPISEHNRLYWYRQTLGQGPEFLTYFQNEAQLEKSRLLSDRFSAERPKGSFSTLEIQRTEQGDSAMYLCASTLGDTNTEAFFGQGTRLTVV.

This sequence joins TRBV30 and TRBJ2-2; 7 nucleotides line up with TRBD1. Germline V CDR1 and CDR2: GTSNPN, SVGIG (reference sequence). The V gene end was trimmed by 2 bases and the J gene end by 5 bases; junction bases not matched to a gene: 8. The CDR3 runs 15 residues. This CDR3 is CAWSTEQGWTGELFF. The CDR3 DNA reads TGTGCCTGGAGTACGGAACAGGGGTGGACCGGGGAGCTGTTTTTT.

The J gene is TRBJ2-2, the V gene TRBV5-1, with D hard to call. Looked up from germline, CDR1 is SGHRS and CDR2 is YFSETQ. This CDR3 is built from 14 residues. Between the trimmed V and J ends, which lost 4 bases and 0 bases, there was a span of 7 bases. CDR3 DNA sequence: TGCGCCAGCAGCGCGAGTTCGAACACCGGGGAGCTGTTTTTT. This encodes CASSASSNTGELFF.

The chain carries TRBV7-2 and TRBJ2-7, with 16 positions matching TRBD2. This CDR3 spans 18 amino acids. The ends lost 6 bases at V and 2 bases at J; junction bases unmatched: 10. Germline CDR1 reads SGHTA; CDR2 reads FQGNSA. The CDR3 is CASSFSGTSGRVPYEQYF. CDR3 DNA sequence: TGTGCCAGCAGTTTTTCCGGGACTAGCGGGAGGGTTCCCTACGAGCAGTACTTC.

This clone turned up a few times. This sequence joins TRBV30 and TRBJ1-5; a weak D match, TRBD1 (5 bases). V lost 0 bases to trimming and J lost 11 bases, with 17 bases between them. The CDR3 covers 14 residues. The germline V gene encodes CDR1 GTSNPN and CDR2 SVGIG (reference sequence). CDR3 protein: CAWSVGRYKGAQHF. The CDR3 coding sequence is TGTGCCTGGAGTGTAGGTCGCTACAAAGGGGCCCAGCATTTT.

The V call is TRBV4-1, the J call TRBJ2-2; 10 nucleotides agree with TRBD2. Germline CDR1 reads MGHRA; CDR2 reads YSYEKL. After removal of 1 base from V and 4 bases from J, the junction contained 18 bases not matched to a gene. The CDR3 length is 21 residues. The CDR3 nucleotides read TGCGCCAGCAGCCAAGCCTCGGGAATAGCGGGAGGAGAAAGGGGCACCGGGGAGCTGTTTTTT. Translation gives CASSQASGIAGGERGTGELFF.